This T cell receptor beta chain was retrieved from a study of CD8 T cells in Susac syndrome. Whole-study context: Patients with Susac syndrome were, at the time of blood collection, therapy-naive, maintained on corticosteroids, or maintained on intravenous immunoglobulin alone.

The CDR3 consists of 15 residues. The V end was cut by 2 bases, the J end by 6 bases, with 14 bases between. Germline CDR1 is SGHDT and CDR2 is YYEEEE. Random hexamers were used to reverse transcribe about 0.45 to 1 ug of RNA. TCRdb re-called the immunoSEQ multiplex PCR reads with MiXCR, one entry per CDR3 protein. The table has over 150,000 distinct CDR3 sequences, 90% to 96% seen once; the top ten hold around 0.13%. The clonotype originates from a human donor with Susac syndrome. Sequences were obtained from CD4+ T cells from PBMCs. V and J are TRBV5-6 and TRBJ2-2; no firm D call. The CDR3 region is CASSFGIGRPGELFF. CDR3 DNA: TGTGCCAGCAGCTTTGGAATCGGGCGGCCCGGGGAGCTGTTTTTT. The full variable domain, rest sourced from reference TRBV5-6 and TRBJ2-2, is DAGVTQSPTHLIKTRGQQVTLRCSPKSGHDTVSWYQQALGQGPQFIFQYYEEEERQRGNFPDRFSGHQFPNYSSELNVNALLLGDSALYLCASSFGIGRPGELFFGEGSRLTVL.